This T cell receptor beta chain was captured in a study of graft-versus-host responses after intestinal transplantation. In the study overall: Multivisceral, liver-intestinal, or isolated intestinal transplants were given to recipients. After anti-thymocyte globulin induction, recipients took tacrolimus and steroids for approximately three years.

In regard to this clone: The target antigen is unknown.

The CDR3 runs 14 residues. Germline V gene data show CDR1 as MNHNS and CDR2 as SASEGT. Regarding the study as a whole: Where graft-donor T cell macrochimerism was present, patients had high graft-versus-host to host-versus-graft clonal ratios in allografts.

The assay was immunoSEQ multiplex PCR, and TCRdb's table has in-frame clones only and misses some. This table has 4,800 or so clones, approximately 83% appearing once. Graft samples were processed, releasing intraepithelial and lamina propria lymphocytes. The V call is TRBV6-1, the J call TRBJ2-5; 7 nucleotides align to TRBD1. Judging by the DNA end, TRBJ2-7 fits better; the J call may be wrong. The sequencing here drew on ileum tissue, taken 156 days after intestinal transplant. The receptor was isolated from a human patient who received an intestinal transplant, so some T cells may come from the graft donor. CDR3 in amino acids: CASSDLQGAYEQYF. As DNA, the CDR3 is TGTGCCAGCAGTGATCTGCAGGGGGCCTACGAGCAGTACTTC.